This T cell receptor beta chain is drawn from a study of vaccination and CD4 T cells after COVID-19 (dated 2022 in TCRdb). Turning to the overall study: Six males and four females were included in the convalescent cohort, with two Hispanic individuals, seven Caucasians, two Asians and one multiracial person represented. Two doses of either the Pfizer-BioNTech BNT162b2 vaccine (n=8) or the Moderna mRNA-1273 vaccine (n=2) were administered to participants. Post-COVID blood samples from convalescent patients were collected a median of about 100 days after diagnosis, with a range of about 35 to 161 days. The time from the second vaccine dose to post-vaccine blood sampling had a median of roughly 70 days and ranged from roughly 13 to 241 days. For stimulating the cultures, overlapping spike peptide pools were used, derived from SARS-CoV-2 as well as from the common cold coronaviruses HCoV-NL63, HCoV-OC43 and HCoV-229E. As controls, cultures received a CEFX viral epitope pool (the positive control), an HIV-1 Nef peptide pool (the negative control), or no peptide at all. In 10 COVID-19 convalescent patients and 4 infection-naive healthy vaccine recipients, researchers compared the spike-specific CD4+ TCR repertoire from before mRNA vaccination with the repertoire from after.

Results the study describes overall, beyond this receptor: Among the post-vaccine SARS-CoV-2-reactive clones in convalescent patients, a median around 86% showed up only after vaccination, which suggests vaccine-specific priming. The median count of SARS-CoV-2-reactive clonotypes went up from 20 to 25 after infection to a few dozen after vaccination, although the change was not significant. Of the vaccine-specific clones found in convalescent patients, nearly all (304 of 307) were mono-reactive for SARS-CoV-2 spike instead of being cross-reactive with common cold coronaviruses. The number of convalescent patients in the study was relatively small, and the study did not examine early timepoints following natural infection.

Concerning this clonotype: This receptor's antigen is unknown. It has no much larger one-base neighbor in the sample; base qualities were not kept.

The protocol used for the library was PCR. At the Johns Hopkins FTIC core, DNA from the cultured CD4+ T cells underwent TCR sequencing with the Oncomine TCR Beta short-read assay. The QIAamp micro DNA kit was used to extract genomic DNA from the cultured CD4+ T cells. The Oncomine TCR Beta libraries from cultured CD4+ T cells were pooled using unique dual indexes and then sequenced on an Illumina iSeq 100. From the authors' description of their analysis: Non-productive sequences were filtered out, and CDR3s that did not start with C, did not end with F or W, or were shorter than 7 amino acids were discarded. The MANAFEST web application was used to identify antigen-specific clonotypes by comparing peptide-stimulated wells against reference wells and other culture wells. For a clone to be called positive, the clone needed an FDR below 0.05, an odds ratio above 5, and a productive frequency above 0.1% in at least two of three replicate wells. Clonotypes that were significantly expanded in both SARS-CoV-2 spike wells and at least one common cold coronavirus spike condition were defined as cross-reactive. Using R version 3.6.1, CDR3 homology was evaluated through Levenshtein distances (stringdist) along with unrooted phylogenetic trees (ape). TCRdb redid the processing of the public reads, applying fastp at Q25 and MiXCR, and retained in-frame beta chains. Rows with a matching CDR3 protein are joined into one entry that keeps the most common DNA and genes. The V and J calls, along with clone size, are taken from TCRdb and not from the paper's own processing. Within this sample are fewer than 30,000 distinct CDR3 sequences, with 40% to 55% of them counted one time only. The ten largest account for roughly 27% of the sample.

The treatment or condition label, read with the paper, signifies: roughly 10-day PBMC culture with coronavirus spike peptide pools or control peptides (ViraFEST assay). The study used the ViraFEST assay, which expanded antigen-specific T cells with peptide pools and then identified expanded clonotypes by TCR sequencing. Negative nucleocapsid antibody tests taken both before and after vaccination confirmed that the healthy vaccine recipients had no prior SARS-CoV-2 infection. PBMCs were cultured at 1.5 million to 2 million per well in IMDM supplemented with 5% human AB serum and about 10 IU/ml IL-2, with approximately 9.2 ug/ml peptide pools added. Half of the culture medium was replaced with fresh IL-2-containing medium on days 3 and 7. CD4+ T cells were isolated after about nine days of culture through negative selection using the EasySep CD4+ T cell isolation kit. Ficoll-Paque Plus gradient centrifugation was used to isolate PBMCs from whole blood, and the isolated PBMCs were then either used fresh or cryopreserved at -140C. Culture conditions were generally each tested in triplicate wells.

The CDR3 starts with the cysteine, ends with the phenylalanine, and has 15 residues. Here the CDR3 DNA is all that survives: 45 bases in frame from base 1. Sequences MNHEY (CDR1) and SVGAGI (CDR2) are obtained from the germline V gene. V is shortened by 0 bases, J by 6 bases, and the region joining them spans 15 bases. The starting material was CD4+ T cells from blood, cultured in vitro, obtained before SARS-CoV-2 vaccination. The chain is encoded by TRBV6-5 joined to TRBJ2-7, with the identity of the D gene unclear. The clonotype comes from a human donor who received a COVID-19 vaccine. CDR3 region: CASSYSLAGPSEQYF. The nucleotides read TGTGCCAGCAGTTACTCTTTGGCAGGACCCTCCGAGCAGTACTTC.